The 7 T cell receptor beta chains given below trace back to one sample, sequenced in a study of molecular identifiers for immune sequencing clone quantification. Each CDR3 protein is one row after TCRdb ran MiXCR on the PCR reads. The table records 300,000 to 400,000 distinct CDR3 sequences, roughly a quarter of them present only once. The sequenced material came from naive CD8+ T cells from blood, with Jurkat cell RNA spiked in. Subset of the sample: FACS-sorted CD8+CD4-CCR7+CD45RA+ naive T cells. The receptor set was obtained from a human donor in good health. Some libraries in this study had Jurkat cell RNA spiked in.

This clonotype was observed many times. The genes are TRBV7-2 and TRBJ2-2; D not resolved. Trimming pared 3 bases from V and 0 bases from J, leaving 8 bases between. Germline CDR1 and CDR2: SGHTA and FQGNSA. This CDR3 has 15 residues. In DNA form, the CDR3 reads TGTGCCAGCAGCTTGTTTGTGTCGAACACCGGGGAGCTGTTTTTT. As protein: CASSLFVSNTGELFF.

Worth noting for this clonotype: This may be a read error, as it is one base from a much larger clone. This chain uses TRBV2 with TRBJ1-2; the D gene is possibly TRBD1 (5 bases). CDR1 and CDR2 (germline): SNHLY, FYNNEI. Between the trimmed V and J ends, which lost 7 bases and 10 bases, there was a span of 22 bases. This CDR3 comprises 14 residues. The CDR3 coding sequence is TGTGCCAGCAACTCATTGCCGGAACAGGACTACTACACCTTC. Amino acid sequence: CASNSLPEQDYYTF.

Comment on this clonotype: A much larger clonotype is one base distant, so this may be a read error. The J gene is TRBJ1-4, the V gene TRBV7-2; the match to TRBD1 covers 7 bases. The CDR3 extends over 14 amino acids. Germline CDR1 is SGHTA and CDR2 is FQGNSA. The CDR3 protein is CASSSDRSNEKLSF. CDR3 nucleotide sequence: TGTGCCAGCAGCTCGGACAGGTCTAATGAAAAACTGTCTTTT.

This clonotype was observed at least ten times. The V gene is TRBV5-1, the J gene TRBJ2-3, with TRBD1 as a possible D gene (6 bases). The CDR3 consists of 14 residues. V lost 0 bases and J 11 bases, leaving 16 bases between the germline ends. Germline lookup yields CDR1 SGHRS and CDR2 YFSETQ. The DNA of the CDR3 is TGCGCCAGCAGCTTGGACGGGATTGGGGGCTTGCAGTATTTT. Amino acid sequence: CASSLDGIGGLQYF.

This clonotype has ten or more counts. This chain joins TRBV7-6 and TRBJ2-3, with D possibly being TRBD1 (5 bases). Per the germline V gene, CDR1 is SGHVS and CDR2 is FNYEAQ. CDR3 size: 15 residues. Between the trimmed V and J ends, which lost 1 base and 2 bases, there was a span of 10 bases. CDR3: CASSLEWGNTDTQYF. The CDR3 DNA reads as TGTGCCAGCAGCTTAGAGTGGGGCAACACAGATACGCAGTATTTT.

This clonotype was seen at least ten times. V gene TRBV29-1 combines with J gene TRBJ2-3; 10 bases are a match to TRBD2. Germline-derived CDR1 and CDR2 are SQVTM and ANQGSEA. The CDR3 is 14 residues long. The V and J ends lost 4 bases and 2 bases, in that order; junction bases with no gene match: 3. This chain's CDR3 is CSVVLAGNTDTQYF. CDR3 DNA sequence: TGCAGCGTTGTACTAGCGGGGAACACAGATACGCAGTATTTT.

Turning to this clonotype: A much larger clone lies a single base off, so this may be a read error. The CDR3 coding sequence is TGCAGCATTGATCGGGGCTTGAACACCGGGGAGCTGTTTTTT. Its translation: CSIDRGLNTGELFF. V and J are TRBV29-1 and TRBJ2-2, with D possibly being TRBD1 or TRBD2 (5 bases each). The CDR3 contains 14 residues. Germline V CDR1 and CDR2: SQVTM, ANQGSEA.